This TCR beta chain is drawn from a study of blood T cell repertoires in COVID-19 (dated by TCRdb to between 2020 and 2021). For the wider study: Samples covering the acute and convalescent phases of COVID-19 were provided by collaborators in the United States, Italy and Spain. The material from the prospective study consisted of cDNA or gDNA derived from T cells, B-cell-depleted T cells, or PBMCs. The repertoires were made available in a free public database intended to serve as a resource for research on the immune response to SARS-CoV-2. Samples were obtained from the ongoing ImmuneRACE study (first 160 participants) and from about 1,300 subjects provided by 6 global collaborators. Subjects who had been exposed to COVID-19, were actively infected with it, or had recovered from it provided the deeply sampled blood TCRbeta repertoires that made up the dataset. A de-identified subject ID, COVID-19 status, age in years and sex were almost always included in the sample metadata. Where available, HLA class I and class II types were taken from metadata supplied by the sample provider and were not determined by assay-based typing.

Another Seattle source contributed samples from volunteer blood donors who had recovered from COVID-19. The collaborating institutions used their own protocols to collect whole blood in K2EDTA tubes. For TCRbeta analysis, collaborator samples were shipped as frozen whole blood, as isolated PBMCs, or as DNA extracted from either sample type. The CDR3 contains 14 residues, cysteine and phenylalanine counted. This entry keeps only the CDR3 DNA: 42 bases, framed from base 1. Germline trimming: 1 base from V, 6 bases from J; junction bases outside gene matches: 1. The germline V gene encodes CDR1 LGHNT and CDR2 FRNRAP. The immunoSEQ Assay, a bias-controlled multiplex PCR, was used to amplify TCRbeta CDR3 regions from genomic DNA. The source study handled its data this way. Within the assay, amplification of reference gene primers was used to estimate how many nucleated cells each sample contained. To quantify the absolute abundance of each unique TCRbeta CDR3 rearrangement, sequence reads were collapsed and filtered. For each sample, productive Simpson clonality was calculated as the square root of Simpson's diversity index across productive rearrangements. Held by TCRdb, this immuneACCESS table contains in-frame sequences only and omits some clones. Under half of the omission traces to an unresolved V gene where checked; the cause of the rest is unknown. V and J calls and clone size are given by that table; D and trimming were obtained from the DNA. The sample has 250,000 or so clones on record, 84% of them singletons. The top ten clonotypes cover 1.5% of the sample.

Overall results and qualifications from the work: The quantity of clinical and demographic metadata differed by source and by participant and was supplied without curation.

As to this clone: The clone's antigen remains unknown. Base qualities were left out, and no much larger clone turns up one base away.

Rearrangement joined TRBV12-5 to TRBJ2-2; 8 bases in between match TRBD1. Sequences were obtained from peripheral blood. The sequence came from a woman in her forties who had recovered from COVID-19. CDR3 region: CASGLEQGAGELFF. In nucleotides, the sequence is TGTGCTAGTGGTTTGGAACAGGGGGCCGGGGAGCTGTTTTTT.